Below are 18 T cell receptor beta chains sequenced from a single sample in a study of post-analysis software for immune sequencing data. Study observations and caveats: Elevated frequency relative to controls characterized roughly 5 TRBV segments in patients, TRBV5-6, TRBV5-1 and TRBV20-1 among them.

Unique molecular identifiers were built into the TCR beta cDNA libraries. TCRdb reanalysed the PCR reads using MiXCR and keeps one entry per CDR3 protein. The sample holds hundreds of thousands of distinct CDR3 sequences, roughly 27% seen once. Their cognate antigens are unknown. The sample comprised blood. These receptors all come from a girl aged 10 to 17 with multiple sclerosis.

As concerns this clonotype: A junction boundary mismatches the germline segment, possibly from a read error. The chain recombines TRBV6-5 with TRBJ2-3, with 9 bases matching TRBD2. The CDR3 covers 17 residues. Germline CDR1 and CDR2: MNHEY and SVGAGI. The CDR3 spells CASSYSLLGTSRDTQYF. As DNA, the CDR3 is TGTGCCAGCAGTTACTCGCTTTTGGGGACTAGCAGAGATACGCAGTATTTT.

The rearrangement uses TRBV5-1 and TRBJ1-4, with no clear D. CDR1 and CDR2 (germline): SGHRS, YFSETQ. The CDR3 spans 15 residues. V was pared by 1 base and J by 0 bases, with 7 bases between. The DNA of the CDR3 is TGCGCCAGCAGCTTGACTACCGCAACTAATGAAAAACTGTTTTTT. Its translation is CASSLTTATNEKLFF.

A few counts support this clonotype. This chain links TRBV6-6 with TRBJ2-7; D is perhaps TRBD2 (5 bases). Germline V gene sequence: CDR1 MNHNY, CDR2 SVGAGI (reference sequence). The V end was cut by 6 bases, the J end by 7 bases, with 16 bases between. CDR3 size: 13 residues. For the CDR3, the DNA is TGTGCCAGCAGAACGACTCAACCGGGGGAGCAGTACTTC. Translated, it gives CASRTTQPGEQYF.

The table lists this clonotype with a few counts. The rearrangement links TRBV20-1 to TRBJ2-1; D possibly matches TRBD1 or TRBD2 (5 bases each). The CDR3 is 16 amino acids. Germline CDR1 DFQATT, CDR2 SNEGSKA (reference sequence). V dropped 2 bases and J dropped 0 bases, with 14 bases sitting between them. The CDR3 coding sequence is TGCAGTGCTAGATTGGGACGTCTGAACTCCTACAATGAGCAGTTCTTC. This translates into CSARLGRLNSYNEQFF.

This clonotype was seen at least ten times. This chain joins TRBV5-1 and TRBJ2-7, with D unresolved. The germline CDR1 and CDR2 sequences are SGHRS and YFSETQ. The CDR3 is 14 residues long. The germline V and J ends were trimmed by 3 bases and 6 bases, with 16 bases remaining between them. The CDR3 region is CASSSVAVASEQYF. Here the CDR3 DNA reads TGCGCCAGCAGCTCCGTGGCCGTCGCAAGCGAGCAGTACTTC.

This chain connects TRBV6-1 to TRBJ2-5, with D uncertain. This CDR3 spans 12 amino acids. Trimming took 0 bases from V and 5 from J, leaving 4 bases between them. Germline-derived CDR1 and CDR2 are MNHNS and SASEGT. The CDR3 nucleotides are TGTGCCAGCAGTGAAGCGAGGGAGACCCAGTACTTC. The encoded protein is CASSEARETQYF.

This clonotype came up a few times. The chain uses TRBV7-2 and TRBJ2-7; D remains unclear. V was clipped by 5 bases and J by 0 bases, with 11 bases between them. Germline V gene data show CDR1 as SGHTA and CDR2 as FQGNSA. CDR3 length: 14 residues. The CDR3 DNA reads as TGTGCCAGCAGCCCGCTTATCAACTCCTACGAGCAGTACTTC. It specifies CASSPLINSYEQYF. Filled out from reference TRBV7-2 and TRBJ2-7, the complete variable domain reads GAGVSQSPSNKVTEKGKDVELRCDPISGHTALYWYRQSLGQGLEFLIYFQGNSAPDKSGLPSDRFSAERTGGSVSTLTIQRTQQEDSAVYLCASSPLINSYEQYFGPGTRLTVT.

The sample holds a few counts of this clonotype. This sequence joins TRBV28 and TRBJ2-2; D might be TRBD1 (6 bases). Germline V CDR1 and CDR2: MDHEN, SYDVKM. V lost 5 bases, J lost 8 bases, and 9 bases lay in between. This CDR3 region has 12 residues. The CDR3 region is CASSTRGGELFF. CDR3 in DNA: TGTGCCAGCAGTACCAGGGGAGGGGAGCTGTTTTTT. The complete variable domain, with remaining parts taken from reference TRBV28 and TRBJ2-2, reads DVKVTQSSRYLVKRTGEKVFLECVQDMDHENMFWYRQDPGLGLRLIYFSYDVKMKEKGDIPEGYSVSREKKERFSLILESASTNQTSMYLCASSTRGGELFFGEGSRLTVL.

As for this clonotype: One end of the junction varies from germline; a read error may be responsible. The V call is TRBV5-1, the J call TRBJ2-2; D is unclear. Germline V gene sequence: CDR1 SGHRS, CDR2 YFSETQ. This CDR3 is built from 14 residues. For the CDR3, the DNA is TGCGCCAACAGCCCGAAAACGAACACCGGGGAGCTGTTTTTT. Translated, it gives CANSPKTNTGELFF.

Remarks on this clonotype: The conserved phenylalanine or tryptophan is not found at the CDR3 terminus, so this likely reflects a read error. J is TRBJ2-7 and V is TRBV7-2, with 8 bases lining up with TRBD1. The DNA end lines up better with TRBJ2-5; the J call may be wrong. CDR1 and CDR2 (germline): SGHTA, FQGNSA. The CDR3 runs to 16 residues. CDR3 region: CASSLNPDRAIETQYC. The CDR3 DNA reads TGTGCCAGCAGCTTGAATCCGGACAGGGCGATAGAGACCCAGTACTGC.

The chain is built from TRBV7-2 and TRBJ2-1; D remains ambiguous. Trimming took 0 bases from V and 8 from J, leaving 11 bases between them. This CDR3 contains 14 residues. CDR1 is SGHTA and CDR2 is FQGNSA in the germline V gene. The CDR3 loop reads CASSLASECDEQFF. The CDR3 nucleotides read TGTGCCAGCAGCTTAGCCTCGGAGTGCGATGAGCAGTTCTTC.

This clonotype appeared a few times. The chain uses TRBV15 and TRBJ1-5, with D uncertain. The CDR3 extends over 17 amino acids. The germline gives CDR1 LNHNV, CDR2 YYDKDF (reference sequence). V was cut by 0 bases and J by 6 bases, with 18 bases left in between. The CDR3 DNA reads TGTGCCACCAGCAGAGAGGCTCCTCTTTCCTCGGCTCAGCCCCAGCATTTT. It is translated as CATSREAPLSSAQPQHF.

The chain is built from TRBV6-2 or TRBV6-3 and TRBJ1-2; D might be TRBD1 (6 bases). Per the germline V gene, CDR1 is MNHEY and CDR2 is SVGEGT. V was shortened by 7 bases and J by 3 bases, with 15 bases between the two germline ends. The CDR3 consists of 14 residues. CDR3 sequence (DNA): TGTGCCAGCAACCCCCAGGACAGAGACTATGGCTACACCTTC. It is translated as CASNPQDRDYGYTF.

This clonotype turned up a few times. Here the CDR3 DNA reads TGTGCCAGCAGACCAGGGGTCAGACAACTTGGGGCCAACGTCCTGACTTTC. Amino acids: CASRPGVRQLGANVLTF. The chain links TRBV7-8 to TRBJ2-6; D may be TRBD1 (6 bases). With 6 bases removed from V and 3 bases from J, the gap between germline ends came to 18 bases. Germline CDR1 SGHVS, CDR2 FQNEAQ. This CDR3 is 17 amino acids long. The variable domain in full, completed from reference TRBV7-8 and TRBJ2-6, reads GAGVSQSPRYKVAKRGQDVALRCDPISGHVSLFWYQQALGQGPEFLTYFQNEAQLDKSGLPSDRFFAERPEGSVSTLKIQRTQQEDSAVYLCASRPGVRQLGANVLTFGAGSRLTVL.

This clonotype occurred many times. The J gene is TRBJ2-3, the V gene TRBV15, with 8 bases fitting TRBD2. The germline V gene encodes CDR1 LNHNV and CDR2 YYDKDF (reference sequence). The V segment lost 3 bases and the J segment 5 bases; nucleotides outside the gene matches: 7. This CDR3 is 15 amino acids long. CDR3 bases: TGTGCCACCAGCAGTGGGACTAGATTTGGAGATACGCAGTATTTT. It is translated as CATSSGTRFGDTQYF.

This clonotype was counted a few times. The genes are TRBV20-1 and TRBJ1-2, with D possibly matching TRBD1 (5 bases). The CDR3 has 13 residues. CDR1 and CDR2 from the germline V gene are DFQATT and SNEGSKA (reference sequence). Trimming removed 5 bases at V and 12 bases at J, with 22 bases between. DNA of the CDR3: TGCAGTGCTCCGCCTACCCCAGGGTCCGGTAACACCTTC. It translates to CSAPPTPGSGNTF.

In this sample, this clonotype turned up a few times. V is TRBV20-1 and J is TRBJ2-7; 10 bases match TRBD1. The CDR3 length is 15 residues. The germline V gene encodes CDR1 DFQATT and CDR2 SNEGSKA (reference sequence). V was clipped by 6 bases and J by 3 bases; unmatched bases: 11. CDR3 amino acids: CSAIIPGQGFYEQYF. The CDR3 DNA follows: TGCAGTGCAATAATCCCGGGACAGGGGTTCTACGAGCAGTACTTC.

This sequence joins TRBV20-1 and TRBJ1-5; TRBD1 matches at 9 bases. Germline CDR1 reads DFQATT; CDR2 reads SNEGSKA (reference sequence). V trimming: 4 bases; J trimming: 4 bases; junction bases outside the gene matches: 5. The CDR3 totals 14 residues. The CDR3 loop reads CSAIRTGVNQPQHF. For the CDR3, the DNA is TGCAGTGCTATCAGGACAGGGGTGAATCAGCCCCAGCATTTT.